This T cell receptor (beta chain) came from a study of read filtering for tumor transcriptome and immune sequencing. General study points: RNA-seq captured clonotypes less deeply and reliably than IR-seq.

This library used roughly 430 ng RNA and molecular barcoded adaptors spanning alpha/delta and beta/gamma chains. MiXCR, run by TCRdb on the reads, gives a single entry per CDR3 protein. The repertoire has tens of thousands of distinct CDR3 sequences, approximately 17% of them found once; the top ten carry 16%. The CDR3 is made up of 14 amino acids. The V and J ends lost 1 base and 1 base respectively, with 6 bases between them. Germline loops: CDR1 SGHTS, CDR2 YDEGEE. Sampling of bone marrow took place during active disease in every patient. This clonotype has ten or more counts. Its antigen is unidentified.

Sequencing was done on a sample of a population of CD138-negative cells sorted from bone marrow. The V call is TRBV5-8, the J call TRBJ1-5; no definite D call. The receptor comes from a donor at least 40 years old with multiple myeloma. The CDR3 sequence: CASSLSRSNQPQHF. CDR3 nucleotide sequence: TGTGCCAGCAGCTTGAGTAGAAGCAATCAGCCCCAGCATTTT.